The clone carrying this TCR beta chain showed up just once. Its antigen remains unidentified. The record originates from a study of Ad26.COV2.S vaccination and SARS-CoV-2 variants. Whole-study results and caveats: Total responses of T cells may have been underestimated by the analyses of TCR breadth and depth.

Treatment reported: roughly 19 received Ad26.COV2.S at low or high dose, single or two shots; several received placebo; per-sample allocation not given. The samples date from day 63 after the first vaccine or placebo injection. Measured with immunoSEQ multiplex PCR; TCRdb has only the in-frame clones, and not every one. The sample contains approximately 300,000 clones, more than 70% of which appear only once. CDR1 SGHAT and CDR2 FQNNGV come from the germline V gene. The V gene lost 1 base and the J gene lost 3 bases, with 12 bases spanning the gap. CDR3 size: 15 residues. The chain links TRBV11-2 to TRBJ1-2, with D perhaps matching TRBD1 (6 bases). The source of this sequence is a person between 18 and 59 years old who received the Ad26.COV2.S COVID-19 vaccine or a placebo. Sequenced here: peripheral blood, sampled in a trial of Ad26.COV2.S vaccine versus placebo. The CDR3 nucleotides are TGTGCCAGCAGCTTAGTTCCAGGGGAGGACTATGGCTACACCTTC. Its protein product is CASSLVPGEDYGYTF.